This TCR beta chain was sequenced during a study of immune evolution from preneoplasia to lung adenocarcinoma. Clones were sequenced by immunoSEQ multiplex PCR, and TCRdb holds only the in-frame ones, with some missing. The sample contains more than 4,000 clones, more than 65% of which appear only once. General observations from the study: Clonality was highest in normal lung, lower in later-stage lesions apparently.

CDR1 SGHDT and CDR2 YYEEEE come from the germline V gene. Trimming at V came to 0 bases and at J to 10 bases, leaving 2 bases not matched to a gene. The CDR3 totals 14 residues. Note on this clone: The antigen remains unidentified.

Each case's diagnosis was confirmed by two pathologists on H&E. The receptor's source is a person between 60 and 80 years old with lung adenocarcinoma. Input material: FFPE adjacent normal lung tissue. The chain recombines TRBV5-6 with TRBJ2-1, with 12 bases fitting TRBD2. The CDR3 reads CASSLGTSGIEQFF. CDR3 DNA: TGTGCCAGCAGCTTGGGGACTAGCGGGATCGAGCAGTTCTTC.